The source of this T cell receptor (beta chain) is a study of T cell repertoires in cytomegalovirus infection. TCRdb reprocessed the reads via MiXCR and lists one record per CDR3 protein. The data hold 700,000 to 950,000 distinct CDR3 sequences, with approximately 32% observed a single time. The CDR3 has 14 amino acids. V was clipped by 3 bases and J by 7 bases; unmatched bases: 4. In its sample, this clonotype was seen many times. As yet, its antigen is unknown. Sequencing used cultured CD8+ T cells from PBMCs, obtained from culture after CMV antigen stimulation. The clonotype originates from a human donor in good health (CMV status not recorded). Some clones in this sample may be carry-over from other donors' samples. The chain has TRBV12-3 or TRBV12-4 and TRBJ2-1, with 9 bases lining up with TRBD1. The CDR3 DNA follows: TGTGCCAGCAGTTTTTACAGGGGGCAGAATGAGCAGTTCTTC. Protein sequence: CASSFYRGQNEQFF.